This T cell receptor beta chain emerged from a study of blood T cell repertoires in COVID-19. As for the study in general: T cells, B-cell-depleted T cells, or PBMCs supplied cDNA or gDNA.

Germline V gives CDR1 MDHEN, CDR2 SYDVKM. V lost 3 bases, J lost 5 bases, and 6 bases stayed unmatched. The CDR3 is 14 residues long. Measured with immunoSEQ multiplex PCR; TCRdb has only the in-frame clones, and not every one. Of more than 95,000 clones in the sample, around 83% were seen once. The specimen was peripheral blood. This receptor was taken from a man in his sixties with acute or convalescent COVID-19. The V gene is TRBV28, the J gene TRBJ1-1, with TRBD1 matching 7 bases. The CDR3 nucleotides are TGTGCCAGCAGTTTTCCCAGGGGGGTGACTGAAGCTTTCTTT. Encoded protein: CASSFPRGVTEAFF. Filled out from reference TRBV28 and TRBJ1-1, the complete variable domain reads DVKVTQSSRYLVKRTGEKVFLECVQDMDHENMFWYRQDPGLGLRLIYFSYDVKMKEKGDIPEGYSVSREKKERFSLILESASTNQTSMYLCASSFPRGVTEAFFGQGTRLTVV.